Sequencing of this T cell receptor beta chain was carried out in a study of cytomegalovirus exposure and HLA in healthy donors. A word on this clone: The antigen remains unidentified.

The CDR3 has 17 residues. Germline CDR1 and CDR2: SNHLY and FYNNEI. V was clipped by 0 bases and J by 4 bases; unmatched bases: 8. Whole-study results and caveats: In vitro testing confirmed a few CMV-associated chains as specific for CMV antigens. HLA alleles showed associations with 15,000 to 20,000 TCR beta sequences in a later analysis, at a 0.05 false discovery rate.

The PCR used 60 Vbeta and 13 Jbeta primers. Libraries were prepared by immunoSEQ multiplex PCR; TCRdb keeps only in-frame clonotypes and omits some of them. The sample lists under 300,000 clones, 80% to 90% occurring once. Sequencing used PBMCs. This rearrangement joins TRBV2 to TRBJ2-7, with 11 bases identical to TRBD2. This receptor was obtained from a middle-aged woman in good health and CMV-seropositive. The CDR3 here is CASSEAQGLAELYEQYF. The CDR3, as DNA: TGTGCCAGCAGTGAAGCGCAGGGACTAGCGGAACTATACGAGCAGTACTTC.